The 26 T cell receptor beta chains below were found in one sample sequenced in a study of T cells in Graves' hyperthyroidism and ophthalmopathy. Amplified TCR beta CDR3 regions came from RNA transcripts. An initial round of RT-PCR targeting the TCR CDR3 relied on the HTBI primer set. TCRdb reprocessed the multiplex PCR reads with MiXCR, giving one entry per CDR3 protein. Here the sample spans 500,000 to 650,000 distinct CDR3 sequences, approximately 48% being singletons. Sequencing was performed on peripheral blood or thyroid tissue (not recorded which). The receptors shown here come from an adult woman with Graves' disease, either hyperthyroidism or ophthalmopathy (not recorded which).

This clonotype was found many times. The CDR3 sequence: CASSQTTENTEAFF. The CDR3 DNA reads as TGTGCCAGCAGCCAAACCACAGAAAACACTGAAGCTTTCTTT. V is TRBV4-2 and J is TRBJ1-1; D not certain. The length of the CDR3 is 14 residues. Germline loops: CDR1 LGHNA, CDR2 YNFKEQ. V was pared by 2 bases and J by 2 bases, with 9 bases between.

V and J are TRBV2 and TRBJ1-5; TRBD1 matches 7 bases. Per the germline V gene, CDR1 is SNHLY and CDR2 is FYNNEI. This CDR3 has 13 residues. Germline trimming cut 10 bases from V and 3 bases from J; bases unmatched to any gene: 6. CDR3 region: CATRDRNNQPQHF. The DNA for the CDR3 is TGTGCCACTAGGGACAGAAACAATCAGCCCCAGCATTTT.

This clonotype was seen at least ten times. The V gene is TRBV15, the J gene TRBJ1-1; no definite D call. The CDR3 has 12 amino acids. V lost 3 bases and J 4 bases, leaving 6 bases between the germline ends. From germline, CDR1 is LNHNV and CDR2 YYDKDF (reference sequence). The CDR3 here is CATSRSGTEAFF. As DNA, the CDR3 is TGTGCCACCAGCAGGTCGGGCACTGAAGCTTTCTTT.

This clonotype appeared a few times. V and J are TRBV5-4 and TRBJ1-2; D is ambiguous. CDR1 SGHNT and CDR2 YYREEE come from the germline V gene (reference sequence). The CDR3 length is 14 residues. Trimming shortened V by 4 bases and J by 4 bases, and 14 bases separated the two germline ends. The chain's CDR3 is CASSPLPETYGYTF. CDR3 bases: TGTGCCAGCAGCCCTCTCCCTGAGACCTATGGCTACACCTTC.

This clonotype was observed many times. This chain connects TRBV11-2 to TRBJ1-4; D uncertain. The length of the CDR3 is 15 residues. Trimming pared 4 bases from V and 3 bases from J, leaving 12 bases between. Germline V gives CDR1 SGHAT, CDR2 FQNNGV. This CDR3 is CASSSVRGANEKLFF. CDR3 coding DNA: TGTGCCAGCAGCTCTGTTCGAGGCGCTAATGAAAAACTGTTTTTT.

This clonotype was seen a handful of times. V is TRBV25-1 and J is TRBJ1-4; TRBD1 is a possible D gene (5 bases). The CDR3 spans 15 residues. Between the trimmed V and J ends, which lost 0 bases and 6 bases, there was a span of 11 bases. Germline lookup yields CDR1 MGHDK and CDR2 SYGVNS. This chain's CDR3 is CASSEYGTHHEKLFF. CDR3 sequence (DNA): TGTGCCAGCAGTGAATATGGGACCCATCATGAAAAACTGTTTTTT.

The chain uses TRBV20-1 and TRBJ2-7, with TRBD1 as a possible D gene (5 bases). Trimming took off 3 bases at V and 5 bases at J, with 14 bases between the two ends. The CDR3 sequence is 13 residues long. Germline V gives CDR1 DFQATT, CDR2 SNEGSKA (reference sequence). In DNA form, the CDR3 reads TGCAGTGCTAGCGATAGGGGTAGGGACGAGCAGTACTTC. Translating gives CSASDRGRDEQYF.

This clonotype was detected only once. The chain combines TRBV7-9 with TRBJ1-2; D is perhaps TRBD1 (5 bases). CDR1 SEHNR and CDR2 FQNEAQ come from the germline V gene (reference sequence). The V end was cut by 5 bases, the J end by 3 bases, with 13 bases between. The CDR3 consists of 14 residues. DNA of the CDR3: TGTGCCAGCAGCCAAGGTAGCAGGGACTATGGCTACACCTTC. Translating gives CASSQGSRDYGYTF. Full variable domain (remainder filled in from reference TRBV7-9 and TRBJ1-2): DTGVSQNPRHKITKRGQNVTFRCDPISEHNRLYWYRQTLGQGPEFLTYFQNEAQLEKSRLLSDRFSAERPKGSFSTLEIQRTEQGDSAMYLCASSQGSRDYGYTFGSGTRLTVV.

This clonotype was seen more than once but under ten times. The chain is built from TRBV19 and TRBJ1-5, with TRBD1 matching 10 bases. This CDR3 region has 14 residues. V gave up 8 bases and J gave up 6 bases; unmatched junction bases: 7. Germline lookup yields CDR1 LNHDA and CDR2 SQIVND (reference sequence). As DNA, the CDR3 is TGTGCCAGTTCCGGGACAGGGGCTCGTCAGCCCCAGCATTTT. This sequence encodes CASSGTGARQPQHF.

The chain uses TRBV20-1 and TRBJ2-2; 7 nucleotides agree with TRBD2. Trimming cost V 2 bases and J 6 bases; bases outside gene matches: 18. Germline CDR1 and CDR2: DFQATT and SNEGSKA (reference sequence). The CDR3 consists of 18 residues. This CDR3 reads CSARPLPTSRAWSGELFF. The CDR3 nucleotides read TGCAGTGCTAGACCTCTTCCGACTAGCAGAGCATGGTCCGGGGAGCTGTTTTTT.

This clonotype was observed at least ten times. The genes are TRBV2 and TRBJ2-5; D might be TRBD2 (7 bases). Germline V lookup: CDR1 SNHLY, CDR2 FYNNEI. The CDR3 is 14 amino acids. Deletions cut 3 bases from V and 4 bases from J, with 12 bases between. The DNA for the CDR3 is TGTGCCAGCAGTGAGGGGAGGGGGGGAGAGACCCAGTACTTC. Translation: CASSEGRGGETQYF.

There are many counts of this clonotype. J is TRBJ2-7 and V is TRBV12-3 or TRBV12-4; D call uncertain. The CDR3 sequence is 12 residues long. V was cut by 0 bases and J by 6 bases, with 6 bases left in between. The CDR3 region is CASSLAGPEQYF. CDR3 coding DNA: TGTGCCAGCAGTTTAGCCGGCCCCGAGCAGTACTTC.

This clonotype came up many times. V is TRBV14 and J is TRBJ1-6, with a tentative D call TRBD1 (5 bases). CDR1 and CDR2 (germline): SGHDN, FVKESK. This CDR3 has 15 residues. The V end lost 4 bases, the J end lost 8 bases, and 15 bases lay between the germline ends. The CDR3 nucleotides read TGTGCCAGCAGCCCGTTTCGGGGGAGGCATTCACCCCTCCACTTT. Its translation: CASSPFRGRHSPLHF.

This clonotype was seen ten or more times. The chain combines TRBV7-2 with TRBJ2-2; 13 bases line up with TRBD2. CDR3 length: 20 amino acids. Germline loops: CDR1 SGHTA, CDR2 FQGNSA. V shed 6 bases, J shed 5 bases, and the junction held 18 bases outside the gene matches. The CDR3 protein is CASSRRLAGGPRFGTGELFF. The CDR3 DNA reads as TGTGCCAGCAGTCGTAGACTAGCGGGAGGCCCTCGTTTTGGGACCGGGGAGCTGTTTTTT. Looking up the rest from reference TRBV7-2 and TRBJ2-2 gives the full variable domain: GAGVSQSPSNKVTEKGKDVELRCDPISGHTALYWYRQSLGQGLEFLIYFQGNSAPDKSGLPSDRFSAERTGGSVSTLTIQRTQQEDSAVYLCASSRRLAGGPRFGTGELFFGEGSRLTVL.

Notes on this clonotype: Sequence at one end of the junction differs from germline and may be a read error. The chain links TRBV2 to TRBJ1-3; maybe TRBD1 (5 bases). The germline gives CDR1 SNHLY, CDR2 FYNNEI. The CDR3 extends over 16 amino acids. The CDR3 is CASSEYRLTAGTTIYF. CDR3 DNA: TGTGCCAGCAGTGAATACAGGTTGACCGCTGGAACCACCATATATTTT.

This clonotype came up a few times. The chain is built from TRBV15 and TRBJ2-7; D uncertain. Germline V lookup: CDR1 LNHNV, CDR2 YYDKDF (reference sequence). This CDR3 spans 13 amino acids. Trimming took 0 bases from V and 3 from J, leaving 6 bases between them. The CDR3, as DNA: TGTGCCACCAGCAGAGAGCGAGGCTACGAGCAGTACTTC. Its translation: CATSRERGYEQYF. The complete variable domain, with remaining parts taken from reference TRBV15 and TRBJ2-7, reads DAMVIQNPRYQVTQFGKPVTLSCSQTLNHNVMYWYQQKSSQAPKLLFHYYDKDFNNEADTPDNFQSRRPNTSFCFLDIRSPGLGDTAMYLCATSRERGYEQYFGPGTRLTVT.

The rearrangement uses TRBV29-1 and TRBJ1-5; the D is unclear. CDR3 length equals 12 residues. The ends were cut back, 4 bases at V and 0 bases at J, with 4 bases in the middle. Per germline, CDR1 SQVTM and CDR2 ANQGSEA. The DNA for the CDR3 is TGCAGCGTTGGGAGTAGCAATCAGCCCCAGCATTTT. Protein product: CSVGSSNQPQHF.

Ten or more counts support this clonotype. The chain's CDR3 is CASSERTPETQYF. In DNA, the CDR3 is TGTGCCAGCAGTGAACGCACCCCGGAGACCCAGTACTTC. V gene TRBV2 combines with J gene TRBJ2-5; no definite D call. The germline V gene encodes CDR1 SNHLY and CDR2 FYNNEI. The CDR3 covers 13 residues. V was shortened by 2 bases and J by 5 bases, with 9 bases between the two germline ends.

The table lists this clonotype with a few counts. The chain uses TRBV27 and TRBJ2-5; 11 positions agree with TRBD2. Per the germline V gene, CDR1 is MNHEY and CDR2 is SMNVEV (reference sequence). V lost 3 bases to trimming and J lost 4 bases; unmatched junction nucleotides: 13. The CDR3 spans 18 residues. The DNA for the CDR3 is TGTGCCAGCAGTTTGGAGGAATGGACTAGCGGGCTGAGAGAGACCCAGTACTTC. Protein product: CASSLEEWTSGLRETQYF.

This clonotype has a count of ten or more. CDR3 residues: CASSQAAGRAGELFF. CDR3 in DNA: TGTGCCAGCAGCCAAGCTGCGGGACGGGCCGGGGAGCTGTTTTTT. The chain combines TRBV14 with TRBJ2-2, with D perhaps matching TRBD2 (6 bases). This CDR3 has 15 residues. Germline lookup yields CDR1 SGHDN and CDR2 FVKESK. V gave up 1 base and J gave up 6 bases, with 12 bases separating them. Full variable domain (missing parts from reference TRBV14 and TRBJ2-2): EAGVTQFPSHSVIEKGQTVTLRCDPISGHDNLYWYRRVMGKEIKFLLHFVKESKQDESGMPNNRFLAERTGGTYSTLKVQPAELEDSGVYFCASSQAAGRAGELFFGEGSRLTVL.

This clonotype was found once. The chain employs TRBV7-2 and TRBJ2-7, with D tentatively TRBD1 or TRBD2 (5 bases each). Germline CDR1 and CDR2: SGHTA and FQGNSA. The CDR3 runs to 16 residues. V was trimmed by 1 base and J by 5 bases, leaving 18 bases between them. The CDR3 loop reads CASSLDLRGDYHEQYF. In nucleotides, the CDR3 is TGTGCCAGCAGCTTAGATCTAAGGGGCGACTACCACGAGCAGTACTTC.

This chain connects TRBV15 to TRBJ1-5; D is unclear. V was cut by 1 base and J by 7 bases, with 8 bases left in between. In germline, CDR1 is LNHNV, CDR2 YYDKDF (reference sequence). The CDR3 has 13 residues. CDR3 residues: CATSRARTQPQHF. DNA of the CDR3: TGTGCCACCAGCAGAGCTCGGACCCAGCCCCAGCATTTT.

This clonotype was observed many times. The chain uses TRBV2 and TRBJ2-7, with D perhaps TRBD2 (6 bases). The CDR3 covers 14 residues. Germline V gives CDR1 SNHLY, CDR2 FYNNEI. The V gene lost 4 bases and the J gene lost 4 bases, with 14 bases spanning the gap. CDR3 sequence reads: CASSGAPLAYEQYF. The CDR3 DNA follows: TGTGCCAGCAGTGGAGCCCCCCTAGCGTACGAGCAGTACTTC. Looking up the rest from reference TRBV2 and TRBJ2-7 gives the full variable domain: EPEVTQTPSHQVTQMGQEVILRCVPISNHLYFYWYRQILGQKVEFLVSFYNNEISEKSEIFDDQFSVERPDGSNFTLKIRSTKLEDSAMYFCASSGAPLAYEQYFGPGTRLTVT.

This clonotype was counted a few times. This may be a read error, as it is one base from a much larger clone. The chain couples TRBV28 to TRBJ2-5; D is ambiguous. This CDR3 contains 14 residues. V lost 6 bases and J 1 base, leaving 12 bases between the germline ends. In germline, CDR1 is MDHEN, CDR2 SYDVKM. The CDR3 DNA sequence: TGTGCCAGCAGGCTCGGCAGCTCCCAAGAGACCCAGTACTTC. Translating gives CASRLGSSQETQYF.

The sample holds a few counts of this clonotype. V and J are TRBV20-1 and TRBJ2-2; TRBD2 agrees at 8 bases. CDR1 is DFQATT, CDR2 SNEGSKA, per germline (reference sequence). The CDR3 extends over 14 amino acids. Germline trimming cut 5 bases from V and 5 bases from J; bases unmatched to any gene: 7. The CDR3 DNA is TGCAGTGCTTATAGCGGGACACGGACCGGGGAGCTGTTTTTT. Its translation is CSAYSGTRTGELFF.

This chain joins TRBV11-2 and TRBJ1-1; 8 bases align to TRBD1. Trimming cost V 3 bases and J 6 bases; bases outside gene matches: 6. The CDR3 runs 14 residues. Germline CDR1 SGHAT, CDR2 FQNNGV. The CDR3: CASSLTGEGAEAFF. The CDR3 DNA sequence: TGTGCCAGCAGCTTGACAGGGGAAGGGGCTGAAGCTTTCTTT. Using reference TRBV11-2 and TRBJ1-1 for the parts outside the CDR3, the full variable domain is EAGVAQSPRYKIIEKRQSVAFWCNPISGHATLYWYQQILGQGPKLLIQFQNNGVVDDSQLPKDRFSAERLKGVDSTLKIQPAKLEDSAVYLCASSLTGEGAEAFFGQGTRLTVV.